This T cell receptor (beta chain) was identified during a study of cytomegalovirus exposure and HLA in healthy donors. Broader study findings: By HLA locus, TCR association rates varied in a later analysis, with DRB1 showing the most and HLA-C the fewest. Later work found most CMV-associated TCR beta chains apparently HLA-restricted. Fewer than 20,000 TCR beta sequences were associated with HLA alleles at 0.05 false discovery rate in a later analysis. Near-uniform donor sequencing depth was presumed by presence/absence analyses.

There are 12 residues in the CDR3. CDR1 and CDR2 from the germline V gene are SGHDT and YYEEEE. Trimming took 2 bases from V and 5 from J, leaving 8 bases between them. Remarks on this clone: What it binds is unknown.

It was with 60 Vbeta and 13 Jbeta primers that the PCR ran. Method: immunoSEQ multiplex PCR; TCRdb's copy keeps in-frame clones and lacks some. The sample contains 150,000 to 200,000 clones, around 79% of which appear only once. J is TRBJ2-7 and V is TRBV5-6, with a possible D match to TRBD2 (5 bases). The receptor comes from a girl aged 5-17 years in good health and CMV-seropositive. Sequencing was done on a sample of PBMCs. DNA of the CDR3: TGTGCCAGCAGCTTCCCGGGGAACGAGCAGTACTTC. It codes for CASSFPGNEQYF.